The present TCR beta chain was sequenced within a study of vaccination and CD4 T cells after COVID-19. Indicated treatment: approximately 10-day PBMC culture with coronavirus spike peptide pools or control peptides (ViraFEST assay). CDR1 is SEHNR and CDR2 is FQNEAQ in the germline V gene (reference sequence). V lost 1 base, J lost 7 bases, and 17 bases lay in between. The CDR3 sequence is 15 residues long. On this clonotype itself: Its antigen remains unidentified.

Cultured CD4+ T cell DNA was sequenced using the Oncomine TCR Beta short-read assay. Genomic DNA was drawn out of CD4+ T cells grown in culture. MiXCR, run by TCRdb on the PCR reads, gives a single entry per CDR3 protein. The sample lists 15,000 to 20,000 distinct CDR3 sequences; 50% to 65% were seen once. This TCR derives from a human donor who had recovered from COVID-19. The V call is TRBV7-9, the J call TRBJ2-7, with D tentatively TRBD1 or TRBD2 (5 bases each). Here the sequenced sample was CD4+ T cells from blood, cultured in vitro, taken before SARS-CoV-2 vaccination. CDR3 region: CASSLGDVQGGEQYF. The CDR3 region has the DNA TGTGCCAGCAGCTTAGGGGACGTCCAAGGTGGGGAGCAGTACTTC.